Following are 4 T cell receptor beta chains from one sample sequenced in a study of control samples from healthy donors and cancer patients. The method was immunoSEQ multiplex PCR; TCRdb's version includes in-frame clones alone and lacks a portion of them. The repertoire holds approximately 100,000 clones, with roughly 89% as singletons. Sequenced: blood. The receptors were sampled from a woman between 50 and 59 years old in good health.

V is TRBV5-8 and J is TRBJ2-5; D is unresolved. V lost 1 base and J lost 4, with 14 bases in between. The CDR3 contains 15 residues. Per germline, CDR1 SGHTS and CDR2 YDEGEE. For the CDR3, the DNA is TGTGCCAGCAGCTTGCAAAGAACGGGCTCAGAGACCCAGTACTTC. The encoded protein is CASSLQRTGSETQYF. The full variable domain, in which reference TRBV5-8 and TRBJ2-5 provide the parts outside the CDR3, is EAGVTQSPTHLIKTRGQQATLRCSPISGHTSVYWYQQALGLGLQFLLWYDEGEERNRGNFPPRFSGRQFPNYSSELNVNALELEDSALYLCASSLQRTGSETQYFGPGTRLLVL.

This chain joins TRBV7-8 and TRBJ2-1; tentatively, D is TRBD2 (6 bases). Germline CDR1 and CDR2: SGHVS and FQNEAQ. The CDR3 length is 16 residues. V lost 1 base and J lost 6, with 16 bases in between. The chain's CDR3 is CASSLGDLRAGNEQFF. The CDR3 region has the DNA TGTGCCAGCAGCTTAGGGGACTTGCGCGCGGGCAATGAGCAGTTCTTC.

The V call is TRBV7-3, the J call TRBJ2-1; 13 bases are shared with TRBD2. This CDR3 region has 16 residues. J was trimmed by 9 bases and V by 5 bases; bases with no gene match: 10. Looked up from germline, CDR1 is SGHTA and CDR2 is FQGTGA. CDR3 nucleotides: TGTGCCAGCAGCCCAGCCGGGACTAGCGGGACGAGTGAGCAGTTCTTC. Translating it yields CASSPAGTSGTSEQFF.

The chain is built from TRBV9 and TRBJ1-4; no reliable D call. Germline loops: CDR1 SGDLS, CDR2 YYNGEE. CDR3 length: 15 residues. Trimming shortened V by 3 bases and J by 8 bases, and 17 bases separated the two germline ends. CDR3 loop: CASSAEPGSKEKLFF. The CDR3 DNA follows: TGTGCCAGCAGCGCGGAACCGGGTTCGAAGGAAAAACTGTTTTTT. Based on the CDR3 plus reference TRBV9 and TRBJ1-4, the full variable domain is DSGVTQTPKHLITATGQRVTLRCSPRSGDLSVYWYQQSLDQGLQFLIQYYNGEERAKGNILERFSAQQFPDLHSELNLSSLELGDSALYFCASSAEPGSKEKLFFGSGTQLSVL.